Below are 25 T cell receptor beta chains sequenced from a single sample in a study of T cell responses to AZD1222 COVID-19 vaccine. Assay: immunoSEQ multiplex PCR; the TCRdb copy retains only in-frame clones and omits some. Altogether 90,000 to 110,000 clones are present, 88% being singletons, with the ten largest covering 10% to 15%. The sequencing here drew on peripheral blood, taken on day 0 of MenACWY control vaccination. The receptors were sampled from an adult in good health.

The chain combines TRBV5-1 with TRBJ2-7; possibly TRBD1 for D (6 bases). Trimming left V 0 bases short and J 5 bases short, with 12 bases between. CDR3 length equals 14 residues. Germline V gives CDR1 SGHRS, CDR2 YFSETQ. The CDR3 bases are TGCGCCAGCAGCTTGGGTGGACAGTTGAACGAGCAGTACTTC. This gives the protein CASSLGGQLNEQYF.

The chain recombines TRBV19 with TRBJ2-7; D possibly corresponds to TRBD2 (6 bases). This CDR3 spans 14 amino acids. The germline V gene encodes CDR1 LNHDA and CDR2 SQIVND (reference sequence). V lost 1 base and J lost 5, with 12 bases in between. CDR3: CASSIGPGGNEQYF. The CDR3 bases are TGTGCCAGTAGTATAGGTCCCGGGGGAAACGAGCAGTACTTC. Filled out from reference TRBV19 and TRBJ2-7, the complete variable domain reads DGGITQSPKYLFRKEGQNVTLSCEQNLNHDAMYWYRQDPGQGLRLIYYSQIVNDFQKGDIAEGYSVSREKKESFPLTVTSAQKNPTAFYLCASSIGPGGNEQYFGPGTRLTVT.

V gene TRBV29-1 combines with J gene TRBJ1-1, with 7 bases identical to TRBD1. With V trimmed by 6 bases and J by 5 bases, 6 bases remained unmatched. Germline CDR1 and CDR2: SQVTM and ANQGSEA. The length of the CDR3 is 12 residues. CDR3: CSVRQGGTEAFF. CDR3 sequence (DNA): TGCAGCGTAAGACAGGGAGGGACTGAAGCTTTCTTT.

This clone was picked up a small number of times. The V gene is TRBV3-1 (or the pseudogene TRBV3-2), the J gene TRBJ2-1; 8 bases fit TRBD2. The J segment lost 9 bases and the V segment lost 3 bases, leaving 13 bases of the junction unmatched. The CDR3 runs to 16 residues. CDR1 is LGHDT, CDR2 YNNKEL, per germline (reference sequence). CDR3 DNA: TGTGCCAGCAGCCAGTTACGTGCGGGGGGATCGGGTGAGCAGTTCTTC. Protein sequence: CASSQLRAGGSGEQFF.

V usage is TRBV5-1 and J usage is TRBJ1-3; a weak D match, TRBD1 (5 bases). Trimming pared 4 bases from V and 0 bases from J, leaving 14 bases between. Germline V CDR1 and CDR2: SGHRS, YFSETQ. This CDR3 has 16 amino acids. Here the CDR3 DNA reads TGCGCCAGCAGCCCGACAGCTACCCGCTCTGGAAACACCATATATTTT. The encoded protein is CASSPTATRSGNTIYF.

The chain carries TRBV7-3 and TRBJ1-2; 7 bases agree with TRBD1. With V trimmed by 4 bases and J by 0 bases, 11 bases remained unmatched. The CDR3 has 17 residues. In germline, CDR1 is SGHTA, CDR2 FQGTGA. The CDR3 here is CASSSYTRTGANYGYTF. The CDR3 nucleotides are TGTGCCAGCAGCTCCTACACTCGGACAGGAGCTAACTATGGCTACACCTTC.

For the CDR3, the DNA is TGTGCCAGCAGTTTAGTGGGACAGGGGGAAAGGTATGGCTACACCTTC. This sequence encodes CASSLVGQGERYGYTF. This sequence joins TRBV27 and TRBJ1-2; TRBD1 aligns across 11 bases. The V gene end was trimmed by 2 bases and the J gene end by 5 bases; junction bases not matched to a gene: 7. The CDR3 contains 16 residues. The germline V gene encodes CDR1 MNHEY and CDR2 SMNVEV (reference sequence).

This clone has a single count. The J gene is TRBJ1-1, the V gene TRBV10-3; D perhaps matches TRBD1 (6 bases). With 3 bases removed from V and 0 bases from J, the gap between germline ends came to 11 bases. The CDR3 is 15 residues long. Per the germline V gene, CDR1 is ENHRY and CDR2 is SYGVKD. CDR3 residues: CAISDSGTLNTEAFF. Here the CDR3 DNA reads TGTGCCATCAGTGACTCCGGGACACTGAACACTGAAGCTTTCTTT.

This clone was observed a few times. V usage is TRBV7-2 and J usage is TRBJ1-2, with TRBD1 as a possible D gene (6 bases). CDR3 length: 13 residues. Germline CDR1 and CDR2: SGHTA and FQGNSA. V lost 3 bases to trimming and J lost 2 bases, with 7 bases between them. CDR3 nucleotide sequence: TGTGCCAGCAGCTTTACAGGGAACTATGGCTACACCTTC. It encodes CASSFTGNYGYTF.

This sequence joins TRBV5-1 and TRBJ2-1, with a possible D match to TRBD1 (5 bases). The CDR3 is 15 amino acids. Germline V gene sequence: CDR1 SGHRS, CDR2 YFSETQ. The V and J ends lost 3 bases and 6 bases respectively, with 16 bases between them. The CDR3 DNA reads TGCGCCAGCAGCTCAACAGTCGGTCAGGGCAATGAGCAGTTCTTC. It yields the protein CASSSTVGQGNEQFF.

This clone was seen a single time. The rearrangement uses TRBV5-1 and TRBJ2-2; 7 bases match TRBD2. V shed 0 bases, J shed 0 bases, and the junction held 2 bases outside the gene matches. CDR3 length: 16 amino acids. Germline-derived CDR1 and CDR2 are SGHRS and YFSETQ. The CDR3 bases are TGCGCCAGCAGCTTGGGACTAGCTTCGAACACCGGGGAGCTGTTTTTT. Translating gives CASSLGLASNTGELFF.

This chain joins TRBV15 and TRBJ1-6, with TRBD1 as a possible D gene (6 bases). Trimming took off 0 bases at V and 6 bases at J, with 9 bases between the two ends. Germline V gene data show CDR1 as LNHNV and CDR2 as YYDKDF (reference sequence). The CDR3 covers 15 residues. CDR3 coding DNA: TGTGCCACCAGCAGAGATCAGGGGCTTAATTCACCCCTCCACTTT. As protein: CATSRDQGLNSPLHF. Based on the CDR3 plus reference TRBV15 and TRBJ1-6, the full variable domain is DAMVIQNPRYQVTQFGKPVTLSCSQTLNHNVMYWYQQKSSQAPKLLFHYYDKDFNNEADTPDNFQSRRPNTSFCFLDIRSPGLGDTAMYLCATSRDQGLNSPLHFGNGTRLTVT.

This clone appeared a single time. It is unclear where the CDR3 begins or ends on the DNA, so no DNA is shown, and the CDR3 is as TCRdb lists it. The V gene is TRBV11-3, the J gene TRBJ2-2; no check of the table's D call, TRBD2, against the DNA was made. The CDR3 has 15 amino acids, counting both end residues. Per the germline V gene, CDR1 is SGHNT and CDR2 is YENEEA. The CDR3 is CASSLESFGAGELFF.

The V and J genes are TRBV11-1 and TRBJ1-1; 8 bases match TRBD1. In germline, CDR1 is SGHAT, CDR2 FQDESV (reference sequence). V lost 4 bases and J lost 5; bases outside the gene matches: 6. The CDR3 totals 14 residues. The CDR3 region is CASSSQGAHTEAFF. The CDR3 DNA reads TGTGCCAGCAGCTCCCAGGGGGCGCATACTGAAGCTTTCTTT.

This chain joins TRBV15 and TRBJ2-3; D possibly corresponds to TRBD2 (5 bases). The CDR3 consists of 14 residues. CDR1 is LNHNV and CDR2 is YYDKDF in the germline V gene (reference sequence). V was trimmed by 6 bases and J by 5 bases, leaving 15 bases between them. The chain's CDR3 is CATRNGGYEDTQYF. The DNA for the CDR3 is TGTGCCACCAGAAACGGCGGGTACGAAGATACGCAGTATTTT. The full variable domain, completed using reference TRBV15 and TRBJ2-3, is DAMVIQNPRYQVTQFGKPVTLSCSQTLNHNVMYWYQQKSSQAPKLLFHYYDKDFNNEADTPDNFQSRRPNTSFCFLDIRSPGLGDTAMYLCATRNGGYEDTQYFGPGTRLTVL.

The rearrangement links TRBV18 to TRBJ1-2; D is undetermined. This CDR3 has 14 residues. V shed 3 bases and J shed 4 bases, with 12 bases lying between them. Germline V CDR1 and CDR2: KGHSH, LQKENI. The CDR3 spells CASSPLGEFYGYTF. The DNA for the CDR3 is TGTGCCAGCTCACCCCTTGGCGAATTCTATGGCTACACCTTC.

The V call is TRBV25-1, the J call TRBJ1-4, with D unclear. This CDR3 region has 12 residues. Germline-derived CDR1 and CDR2 are MGHDK and SYGVNS. V was trimmed by 2 bases and J by 7 bases, leaving 5 bases between them. The CDR3 loop reads CASSETGEKLFF. CDR3 nucleotide sequence: TGTGCCAGCAGTGAAACGGGTGAAAAACTGTTTTTT.

The J gene is TRBJ2-3, the V gene TRBV5-1; D is uncertain. The germline V and J ends were trimmed by 4 bases and 3 bases, with 15 bases remaining between them. CDR1 and CDR2 (germline): SGHRS, YFSETQ. There are 15 residues in the CDR3. CDR3: CASSQVWARTDTQYF. The CDR3 DNA reads as TGCGCCAGCAGCCAGGTTTGGGCGAGGACAGATACGCAGTATTTT.

The rearrangement links TRBV7-8 to TRBJ1-1; 7 bases line up with TRBD1. After removal of 5 bases from V and 0 bases from J, the junction contained 6 bases not matched to a gene. Per the germline V gene, CDR1 is SGHVS and CDR2 is FQNEAQ. This CDR3 comprises 15 residues. In DNA form, the CDR3 reads TGTGCCAGCAGCCTCAACAGGGGTGTGAACACTGAAGCTTTCTTT. Translated: CASSLNRGVNTEAFF.

The chain carries TRBV7-8 and TRBJ1-1; D is ambiguous. In germline, CDR1 is SGHVS, CDR2 FQNEAQ. The germline V and J ends were trimmed by 2 bases and 6 bases, with 10 bases remaining between them. The CDR3 runs to 13 residues. CDR3 sequence: CASSLRADPEAFF. The CDR3 nucleotides read TGTGCCAGCAGCTTAAGGGCAGACCCTGAAGCTTTCTTT.

This chain connects TRBV12-3 or TRBV12-4 to TRBJ1-1; D is undetermined. The CDR3 sequence is 11 residues long. The ends were cut back, 4 bases at V and 8 bases at J, with 8 bases in the middle. The CDR3 is CASSYKGEAFF. The CDR3 DNA follows: TGTGCCAGCAGTTACAAGGGAGAAGCTTTCTTT.

The J gene is TRBJ1-2, the V gene TRBV28, with D tentatively TRBD1 (6 bases). V lost 6 bases and J lost 4, with 15 bases in between. CDR3 length equals 14 residues. Germline-derived CDR1 and CDR2 are MDHEN and SYDVKM. The DNA of the CDR3 is TGTGCCAGCAGACTACAGGGTTTCAGCTATGGCTACACCTTC. It yields the protein CASRLQGFSYGYTF.

The chain links TRBV4-1 to TRBJ1-5; the match to TRBD1 covers 9 bases. The CDR3 is 16 amino acids. With V trimmed by 1 base and J by 0 bases, 1 base remained unmatched. Germline assignment: CDR1 MGHRA and CDR2 YSYEKL. The CDR3 DNA reads as TGCGCCAGCAGCCAAGCGGACAGGGGTAGCAATCAGCCCCAGCATTTT. Amino acids: CASSQADRGSNQPQHF.

V gene TRBV5-1 combines with J gene TRBJ2-3; D is uncertain. Germline CDR1 reads SGHRS; CDR2 reads YFSETQ. V dropped 2 bases and J dropped 6 bases, with 16 bases sitting between them. The CDR3 has 15 amino acids. The DNA of the CDR3 is TGCGCCAGCAGCTTTCAATCACCGGGCGTCGATACGCAGTATTTT. It encodes CASSFQSPGVDTQYF. Variable domain in full (rest from reference TRBV5-1 and TRBJ2-3): KAGVTQTPRYLIKTRGQQVTLSCSPISGHRSVSWYQQTPGQGLQFLFEYFSETQRNKGNFPGRFSGRQFSNSRSEMNVSTLELGDSALYLCASSFQSPGVDTQYFGPGTRLTVL.

There are a few counts of this clone. The chain links TRBV25-1 to TRBJ2-2; 10 bases are shared with TRBD1. Trimming took 6 bases from V and 3 from J; bases not matched to a gene: 4. Germline lookup yields CDR1 MGHDK and CDR2 SYGVNS. This CDR3 has 15 residues. CDR3 in amino acids: CASSPGTGDTGELFF. The CDR3 nucleotides read TGTGCCAGCAGCCCCGGGACAGGGGACACCGGGGAGCTGTTTTTT.